The 17 T cell receptor beta chains presented below share a single source sample, sequenced in a study of cytomegalovirus exposure and HLA in healthy donors (dated by TCRdb to about 2017). The method behind the library was the immunoSEQ multiplex PCR assay. For the multiplex PCR, a mixture combining 60 forward primers for TCR Vbeta segments and 13 reverse primers for TCR Jbeta segments was used. TCRdb holds this immuneACCESS table with in-frame rearrangements only. Some clones are missing; in checked studies, unresolved V genes explain under half, and the rest has no known cause. The sample table shows approximately 120,000 clones, and around 86% are seen once. Of the sample, more than 2% is held by the ten largest clones. The sample taken for sequencing was PBMCs. The receptors derive from a woman in her thirties in good health and CMV-seronegative.

The chain employs TRBV29-1 and TRBJ2-7, with TRBD1 matching over 9 bases. CDR1 SQVTM and CDR2 ANQGSEA come from the germline V gene. This CDR3 has 13 residues. After removal of 7 bases from V and 6 bases from J, the junction contained 10 bases not matched to a gene. In nucleotides, the CDR3 is TGCAGCGCCACGGACAGGGGAAGCGGCGAGCAGTACTTC. This translates into CSATDRGSGEQYF.

The chain uses TRBV28 and TRBJ2-7; 7 nucleotides match TRBD2. This CDR3 is built from 14 residues. The junction had 8 bases not matched to a gene; V was cut back by 6 bases and J by 3 bases. Per germline, CDR1 MDHEN and CDR2 SYDVKM. CDR3 sequence reads: CASRTSSGLYEQYF. CDR3 nucleotides: TGTGCCAGCAGGACTTCTAGCGGACTCTACGAGCAGTACTTC.

The chain uses TRBV5-1 and TRBJ2-1; 9 bases align to TRBD1. This CDR3 is built from 15 residues. The germline gives CDR1 SGHRS, CDR2 YFSETQ. V trimming: 0 bases; J trimming: 6 bases; junction bases outside the gene matches: 4. The CDR3: CASSLVTGGFNEQFF. CDR3 nucleotides: TGCGCCAGCAGCTTGGTGACAGGGGGATTCAATGAGCAGTTCTTC.

The chain combines TRBV7-2 with TRBJ1-1, with TRBD1 matching over 9 bases. This CDR3 has 16 amino acids. The junction had 9 bases not matched to a gene; V was cut back by 5 bases and J by 2 bases. Germline loops: CDR1 SGHTA, CDR2 FQGNSA. The CDR3 sequence is CASSPRDRVINTEAFF. The CDR3 DNA is TGTGCCAGCAGCCCCCGGGACAGGGTAATTAACACTGAAGCTTTCTTT.

The chain uses TRBV7-8 and TRBJ1-1; weak D call: TRBD1 (5 bases). The germline V gene encodes CDR1 SGHVS and CDR2 FQNEAQ. Trimming pared 5 bases from V and 7 bases from J, leaving 17 bases between. There are 14 residues in the CDR3. The CDR3 reads CASSPYRGRDEAFF. The CDR3 DNA follows: TGTGCCAGCAGCCCCTATCGGGGGAGGGATGAAGCTTTCTTT. Complete variable domain (other parts from reference TRBV7-8 and TRBJ1-1): GAGVSQSPRYKVAKRGQDVALRCDPISGHVSLFWYQQALGQGPEFLTYFQNEAQLDKSGLPSDRFFAERPEGSVSTLKIQRTQQEDSAVYLCASSPYRGRDEAFFGQGTRLTVV.

The rearrangement joins TRBV19 to TRBJ2-3; TRBD1 matches at 8 bases. The CDR3 spans 15 residues. V was pared by 7 bases and J by 6 bases, with 12 bases of the junction left unmatched. Germline CDR1 and CDR2: LNHDA and SQIVND (reference sequence). The chain's CDR3 is CASTAQGAAGDTQYF. The DNA of the CDR3 is TGTGCCAGTACAGCCCAGGGGGCCGCGGGGGATACGCAGTATTTT.

This chain uses TRBV28 with TRBJ1-2; D remains ambiguous. There are 13 residues in the CDR3. The germline V and J ends were trimmed by 3 bases and 8 bases, with 13 bases remaining between them. Germline assignment: CDR1 MDHEN and CDR2 SYDVKM. In nucleotides, the CDR3 is TGTGCCAGCAGTTTTACGAGGGTCGGCGGCTACACCTTC. It encodes CASSFTRVGGYTF.

The CDR3 sequence: CAWSGDRDSEAFF. CDR3 sequence (DNA): TGTGCCTGGAGTGGAGACAGGGACTCTGAAGCTTTCTTT. V and J are TRBV30 and TRBJ1-1; 7 bases line up with TRBD1. CDR3 length: 13 amino acids. With 1 base clipped from V and 6 bases from J, the junction kept 5 bases outside the gene matches. The germline CDR1 and CDR2 sequences are GTSNPN and SVGIG (reference sequence). The variable domain in full, completed from reference TRBV30 and TRBJ1-1, reads SQTIHQWPATLVQPVGSPLSLECTVEGTSNPNLYWYRQAAGRGLQLLFYSVGIGQISSEVPQNLSASRPQDRQFILSSKKLLLSDSGFYLCAWSGDRDSEAFFGQGTRLTVV.

The rearrangement links TRBV14 to TRBJ2-1, with 9 bases matching TRBD2. Germline CDR1 SGHDN, CDR2 FVKESK. The CDR3 covers 17 residues. J lost 6 bases, V lost 4 bases, and 13 bases had no gene match. The CDR3: CASSPLRAGGVGNEQFF. CDR3 DNA: TGTGCCAGCAGCCCCCTGAGAGCGGGAGGAGTAGGCAATGAGCAGTTCTTC. Together with reference TRBV14 and TRBJ2-1, the CDR3 gives the full variable domain: EAGVTQFPSHSVIEKGQTVTLRCDPISGHDNLYWYRRVMGKEIKFLLHFVKESKQDESGMPNNRFLAERTGGTYSTLKVQPAELEDSGVYFCASSPLRAGGVGNEQFFGPGTRLTVL.

This chain connects TRBV28 to TRBJ1-1; D is perhaps TRBD1 (5 bases). The germline gives CDR1 MDHEN, CDR2 SYDVKM. The CDR3 runs to 14 residues. V gave up 6 bases and J gave up 0 bases, with 11 bases separating them. The CDR3 protein is CASSRQILNTEAFF. The DNA for the CDR3 is TGTGCCAGCAGCCGACAGATTTTGAACACTGAAGCTTTCTTT.

The chain joins TRBV5-1 to TRBJ1-1; TRBD1 aligns across 8 bases. The V gene end was trimmed by 4 bases and the J gene end by 3 bases; junction bases not matched to a gene: 5. This CDR3 has 14 amino acids. Germline-derived CDR1 and CDR2 are SGHRS and YFSETQ. CDR3 in amino acids: CASSLDRVDTEAFF. The CDR3 DNA follows: TGCGCCAGCAGCCTGGACAGGGTCGACACTGAAGCTTTCTTT.

The chain joins TRBV5-1 to TRBJ1-2; a weak D match, TRBD1 (5 bases). V shed 0 bases and J shed 2 bases, with 8 bases lying between them. The CDR3 runs 14 residues. Germline values: CDR1 SGHRS, CDR2 YFSETQ. CDR3 amino acids: CASSLEAGNYGYTF. Here the CDR3 DNA reads TGCGCCAGCAGCTTGGAGGCAGGGAACTATGGCTACACCTTC.

In this sample, this clone turned up once. This sequence joins TRBV5-4 and TRBJ1-1, with D possibly matching TRBD1 (5 bases). Looked up from germline, CDR1 is SGHNT and CDR2 is YYREEE (reference sequence). V was pared by 0 bases and J by 5 bases, with 11 bases between. The CDR3 is made up of 14 amino acids. As DNA, the CDR3 is TGTGCCAGCAGCTTGGAAGGGGTAGGGACTGAAGCTTTCTTT. Its protein product is CASSLEGVGTEAFF. The complete variable domain, with remaining parts taken from reference TRBV5-4 and TRBJ1-1, reads ETGVTQSPTHLIKTRGQQVTLRCSSQSGHNTVSWYQQALGQGPQFIFQYYREEENGRGNFPPRFSGLQFPNYSSELNVNALELDDSALYLCASSLEGVGTEAFFGQGTRLTVV.

This clone was counted only a few times. The gene calls are TRBV25-1 and TRBJ1-4, with 10 bases matching TRBD1. Unmatched junction bases numbered 6, after V lost 4 bases and J lost 7 bases. The CDR3 extends over 15 amino acids. Germline values: CDR1 MGHDK, CDR2 SYGVNS. The CDR3 bases are TGTGCCAGCAGTGCAGACAGGGGGCCGGGTGAAAAACTGTTTTTT. Translating it yields CASSADRGPGEKLFF.

The chain joins TRBV29-1 to TRBJ1-1; D perhaps matches TRBD1 (5 bases). CDR1 is SQVTM and CDR2 is ANQGSEA in the germline V gene. The CDR3 is 14 residues long. V lost 6 bases and J 4 bases, leaving 18 bases between the germline ends. DNA for the CDR3: TGCAGCGTCGGAGGGGTAGGGCTCGTCACTGAAGCTTTCTTT. Its translation is CSVGGVGLVTEAFF.

This clone was detected only once. This chain uses TRBV6-1 with TRBJ1-2; D uncertain. Germline V gene lookup returns CDR1 MNHNS and CDR2 SASEGT. The CDR3 loop spans 12 amino acids. Trimming pared 4 bases from V and 8 bases from J, leaving 11 bases between. CDR3: CASSGRTWGYTF. CDR3 DNA sequence: TGTGCCAGCAGTGGACGGACTTGGGGCTACACCTTC.

V and J are TRBV2 and TRBJ1-2; no firm D call. The germline gives CDR1 SNHLY, CDR2 FYNNEI. CDR3 length: 14 amino acids. Trimming shortened V by 4 bases and J by 0 bases, and 9 bases separated the two germline ends. The DNA for the CDR3 is TGTGCCAGCAGTGGGGAGGCGCCTAACTATGGCTACACCTTC. Its protein product is CASSGEAPNYGYTF.